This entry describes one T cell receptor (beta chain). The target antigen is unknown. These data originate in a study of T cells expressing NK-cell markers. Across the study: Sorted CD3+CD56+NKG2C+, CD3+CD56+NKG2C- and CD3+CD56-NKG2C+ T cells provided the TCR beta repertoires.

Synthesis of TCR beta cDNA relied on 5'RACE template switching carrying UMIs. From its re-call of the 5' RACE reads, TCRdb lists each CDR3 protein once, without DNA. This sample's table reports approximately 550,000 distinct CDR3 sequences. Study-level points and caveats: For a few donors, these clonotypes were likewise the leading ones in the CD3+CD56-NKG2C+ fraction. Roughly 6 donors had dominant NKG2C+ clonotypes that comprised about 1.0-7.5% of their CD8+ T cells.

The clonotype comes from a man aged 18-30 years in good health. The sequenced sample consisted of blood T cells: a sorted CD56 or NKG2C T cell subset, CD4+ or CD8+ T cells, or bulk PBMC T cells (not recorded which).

CDR3 sequence reads: CASSFPASGSYEQYF. J is TRBJ2-7 and V is TRBV7-2; TCRdb's D call, TRBD2, is unchecked because there is no DNA. The germline gives CDR1 SGHTA, CDR2 FQGNSA. CDR3 size: 15 residues.